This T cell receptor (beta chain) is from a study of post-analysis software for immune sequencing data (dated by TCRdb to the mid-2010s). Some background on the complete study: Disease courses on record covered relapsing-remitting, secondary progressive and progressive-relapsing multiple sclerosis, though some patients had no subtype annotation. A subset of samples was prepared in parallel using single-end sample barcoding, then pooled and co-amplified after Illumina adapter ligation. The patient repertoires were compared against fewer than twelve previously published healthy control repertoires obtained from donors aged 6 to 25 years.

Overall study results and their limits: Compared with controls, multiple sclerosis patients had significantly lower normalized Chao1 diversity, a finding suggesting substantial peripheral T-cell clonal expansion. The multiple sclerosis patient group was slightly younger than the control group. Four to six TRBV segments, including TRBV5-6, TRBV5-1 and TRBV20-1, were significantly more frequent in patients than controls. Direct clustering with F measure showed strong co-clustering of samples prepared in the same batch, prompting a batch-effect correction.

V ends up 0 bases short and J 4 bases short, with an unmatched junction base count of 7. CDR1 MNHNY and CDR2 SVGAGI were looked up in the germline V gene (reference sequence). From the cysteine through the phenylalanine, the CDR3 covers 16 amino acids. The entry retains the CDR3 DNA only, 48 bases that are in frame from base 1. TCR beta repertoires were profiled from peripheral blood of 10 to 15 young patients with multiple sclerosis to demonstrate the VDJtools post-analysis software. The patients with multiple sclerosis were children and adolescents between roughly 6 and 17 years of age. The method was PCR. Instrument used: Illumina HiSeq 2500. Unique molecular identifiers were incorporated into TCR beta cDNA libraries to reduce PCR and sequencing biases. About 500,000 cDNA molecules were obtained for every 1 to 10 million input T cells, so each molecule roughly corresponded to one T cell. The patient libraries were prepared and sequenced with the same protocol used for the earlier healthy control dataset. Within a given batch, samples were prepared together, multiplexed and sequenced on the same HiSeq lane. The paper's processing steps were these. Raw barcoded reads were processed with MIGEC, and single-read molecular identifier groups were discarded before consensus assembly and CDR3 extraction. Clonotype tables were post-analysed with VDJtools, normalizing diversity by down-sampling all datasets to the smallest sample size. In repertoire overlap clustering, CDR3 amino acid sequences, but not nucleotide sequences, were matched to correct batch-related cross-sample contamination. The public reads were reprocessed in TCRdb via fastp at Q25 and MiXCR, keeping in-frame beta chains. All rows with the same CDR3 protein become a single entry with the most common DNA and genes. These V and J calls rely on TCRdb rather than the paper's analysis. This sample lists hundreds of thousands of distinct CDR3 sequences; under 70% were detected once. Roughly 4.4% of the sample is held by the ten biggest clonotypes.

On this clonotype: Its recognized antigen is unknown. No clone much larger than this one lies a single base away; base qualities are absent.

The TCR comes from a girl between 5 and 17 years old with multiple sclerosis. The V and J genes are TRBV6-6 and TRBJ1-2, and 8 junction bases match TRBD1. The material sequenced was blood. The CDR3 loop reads CASSYSQDRAGYGYTF. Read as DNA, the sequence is TGTGCCAGCAGTTACTCACAGGACAGGGCAGGCTATGGCTACACCTTC.